These 32 T cell receptor beta chains were all obtained from the same sample, sequenced in a study of blood T cell repertoires in COVID-19. Profiling relied on immunoSEQ multiplex PCR, and the TCRdb table lists in-frame clones only, not all of them. The sample comprises about 270,000 clones, about 89% of which are singletons, and 2% to 2.5% rests with the top ten. The specimen was peripheral blood. These receptors all come from a woman between 50 and 59 years old with acute or convalescent COVID-19.

This rearrangement joins TRBV7-2 to TRBJ2-7; 14 bases fit TRBD2. V shed 4 bases and J 6 bases; nucleotides not matched to a gene: 5. This CDR3 spans 15 amino acids. From germline, CDR1 is SGHTA and CDR2 FQGNSA. Here the CDR3 DNA reads TGTGCCAGCAGCTCGGGACTAGCGGGAGTTTTCGAGCAGTACTTC. Its protein product is CASSSGLAGVFEQYF.

This clone appeared once. The chain recombines TRBV18 with TRBJ1-1, with 7 positions matching TRBD1. Germline V gives CDR1 KGHSH, CDR2 LQKENI. Trimming removed 3 bases from V and 3 bases from J; junction bases left unmatched: 4. This CDR3 is 14 amino acids long. The CDR3 loop is CASSPDRAYTEAFF. CDR3 DNA sequence: TGTGCCAGCTCACCCGACAGGGCCTACACTGAAGCTTTCTTT. Full variable domain (outside the CDR3, taken from reference TRBV18 and TRBJ1-1): NAGVMQNPRHLVRRRGQEARLRCSPMKGHSHVYWYRQLPEEGLKFMVYLQKENIIDESGMPKERFSAEFPKEGPSILRIQQVVRGDSAAYFCASSPDRAYTEAFFGQGTRLTVV.

This chain joins TRBV6-5 and TRBJ1-2, with TRBD1 as a possible D gene (5 bases). The CDR3 totals 14 residues. CDR1 and CDR2 from the germline V gene are MNHEY and SVGAGI. V dropped 2 bases and J dropped 3 bases, with 10 bases sitting between them. The DNA of the CDR3 is TGTGCCAGCAGTTACATTGGGGACTACTATGGCTACACCTTC. This encodes CASSYIGDYYGYTF.

The rearrangement links TRBV27 to TRBJ2-3; a weak D match, TRBD2 (5 bases). Germline assignment: CDR1 MNHEY and CDR2 SMNVEV (reference sequence). The CDR3 has 14 amino acids. Trimming shortened V by 1 base and J by 5 bases, and 10 bases separated the two germline ends. The CDR3 DNA reads as TGTGCCAGCAGTTTATTTATCGGGAAAGATACGCAGTATTTT. Translated, it gives CASSLFIGKDTQYF.

The J gene is TRBJ2-3, the V gene TRBV28; a possible D gene is TRBD2 (6 bases). Between the trimmed V and J ends, which lost 5 bases and 6 bases, there was a span of 12 bases. This CDR3 contains 13 residues. The germline gives CDR1 MDHEN, CDR2 SYDVKM. CDR3 sequence (DNA): TGTGCCAGCAGTCCTGGGGGGTCGGATACGCAGTATTTT. This codes for CASSPGGSDTQYF.

This chain joins TRBV24-1 and TRBJ2-1, with 10 bases lining up with TRBD2. Germline V lookup: CDR1 KGHDR, CDR2 SFDVKD. J gave up 6 bases and V 1 base, and 5 bases lay outside the gene matches. The CDR3 covers 16 residues. The CDR3 DNA reads as TGTGCCACCAGTGATTTAAGCGGGAGGGCCCGCAATGAGCAGTTCTTC. It translates to CATSDLSGRARNEQFF.

The J gene is TRBJ2-5, the V gene TRBV20-1, with TRBD1 identical over 8 bases. The CDR3 extends over 14 amino acids. The junction had 5 bases not matched to a gene; V was cut back by 5 bases and J by 0 bases. In germline, CDR1 is DFQATT, CDR2 SNEGSKA (reference sequence). The CDR3 region is CSAGGQGNQETQYF. CDR3 nucleotide sequence: TGCAGTGCTGGTGGACAGGGCAACCAAGAGACCCAGTACTTC.

The chain uses TRBV19 and TRBJ1-5; D uncertain. The V gene's germline CDR1 is LNHDA and CDR2 SQIVND (reference sequence). The CDR3 covers 17 residues. V lost 5 bases and J 7 bases, leaving 24 bases between the germline ends. CDR3: CASSPLTAPLGSQPQHF. Written as DNA, the CDR3 is TGTGCCAGTAGTCCCTTGACCGCCCCGCTGGGTAGCCAGCCCCAGCATTTT.

The chain links TRBV10-3 to TRBJ1-2; no reliable D call. CDR1 ENHRY and CDR2 SYGVKD come from the germline V gene. CDR3 length: 13 amino acids. Deletions cut 2 bases from V and 4 bases from J, with 8 bases between. CDR3 sequence (DNA): TGTGCCATCAGTGAGGTGGAGGGCTATGGCTACACCTTC. Protein: CAISEVEGYGYTF.

J is TRBJ2-2 and V is TRBV30; maybe TRBD1 (7 bases). Germline CDR1 reads GTSNPN; CDR2 reads SVGIG (reference sequence). The CDR3 sequence is 15 residues long. Trimming left V 6 bases short and J 2 bases short, with 16 bases between. The CDR3 region is CACPGGTANTGELFF. The CDR3 DNA follows: TGTGCCTGTCCTGGGGGGACAGCTAACACCGGGGAGCTGTTTTTT.

Concerning this clone: The final CDR3 position lacks the conserved phenylalanine or tryptophan, pointing to a likely read error. Because the CDR3's place on the DNA is in doubt, the DNA is left out and the CDR3 is given as listed by TCRdb. The V gene is TRBV27, the J gene TRBJ1-1. Germline V gene sequence: CDR1 MNHEY, CDR2 SMNVEV (reference sequence). The CDR3 is 13 amino acids in total, end residues counted. CDR3: CASSSRGGDLAAG.

The chain uses TRBV2 and TRBJ2-1, with 8 bases matching TRBD2. CDR3 length equals 11 residues. V shed 6 bases and J 15 bases; nucleotides not matched to a gene: 7. CDR1 is SNHLY, CDR2 FYNNEI, per germline. This chain's CDR3 is CASSVAGLLFF. The DNA for the CDR3 is TGTGCCAGCAGCGTAGCGGGGCTGCTGTTCTTC.

This clone was detected only a few times. This chain joins TRBV11-2 and TRBJ2-1, with 7 bases matching TRBD1. Germline V gives CDR1 SGHAT, CDR2 FQNNGV. The V segment lost 6 bases and the J segment 6 bases; nucleotides outside the gene matches: 8. CDR3 size: 14 residues. In nucleotides, the CDR3 is TGTGCCAGCAGGTTTCAGGGGGTAAGCAATGAGCAGTTCTTC. This gives the protein CASRFQGVSNEQFF.

This chain connects TRBV24-1 to TRBJ2-3, with 7 bases that match TRBD1. CDR1 and CDR2 (germline): KGHDR, SFDVKD. The CDR3 spans 15 residues. The V and J ends lost 7 bases and 2 bases, in that order; junction bases with no gene match: 8. Here the CDR3 DNA reads TGTGCCACCAGCGATACAGGGGCCTCCACAGATACGCAGTATTTT. As protein: CATSDTGASTDTQYF.

This sequence joins TRBV27 and TRBJ1-5; 9 bases are a match to TRBD1. The germline V gene has CDR1 MNHEY and CDR2 SMNVEV (reference sequence). The V and J ends lost 6 bases and 6 bases, in that order; junction bases with no gene match: 3. This CDR3 is 13 amino acids long. The CDR3 reads CASSRTGAQPQHF. The DNA for the CDR3 is TGTGCCAGCAGCCGGACAGGGGCTCAGCCCCAGCATTTT.

This chain joins TRBV18 and TRBJ2-5; D unclear. CDR1 and CDR2 from the germline V gene are KGHSH and LQKENI. V lost 0 bases and J lost 4, with 15 bases in between. The CDR3 totals 16 residues. Here the CDR3 DNA reads TGTGCCAGCTCACCACCGGGTCCAGCGTCCGGAGAGACCCAGTACTTC. It specifies CASSPPGPASGETQYF.

The gene calls are TRBV11-1 and TRBJ2-7, with 9 bases aligning to TRBD1. Germline CDR1 reads SGHAT; CDR2 reads FQDESV (reference sequence). CDR3 size: 13 residues. The J segment lost 7 bases and the V segment lost 3 bases, leaving 4 bases of the junction unmatched. The CDR3: CASSLGTGQEQYF. The DNA for the CDR3 is TGTGCCAGCAGCTTGGGGACAGGGCAAGAGCAGTACTTC.

The chain uses TRBV7-3 and TRBJ2-5; tentative D call: TRBD2 (6 bases). Germline V gives CDR1 SGHTA, CDR2 FQGTGA. This CDR3 region has 13 residues. V lost 4 bases to trimming and J lost 5 bases, with 11 bases between them. The CDR3 DNA sequence: TGTGCCAGCAGCTCGGACTACCGGGAGACCCAGTACTTC. Translation: CASSSDYRETQYF. The full variable domain, completed using reference TRBV7-3 and TRBJ2-5, is GAGVSQTPSNKVTEKGKYVELRCDPISGHTALYWYRQSLGQGPEFLIYFQGTGAADDSGLPNDRFFAVRPEGSVSTLKIQRTERGDSAVYLCASSSDYRETQYFGPGTRLLVL.

This clone appeared a few times. The chain employs TRBV11-2 and TRBJ2-7, with unresolved D. The CDR3 consists of 13 residues. Germline values: CDR1 SGHAT, CDR2 FQNNGV. The V gene lost 2 bases and the J gene lost 3 bases, with 8 bases spanning the gap. The CDR3 sequence is CASSLNRGYEQYF. In DNA, the CDR3 is TGTGCCAGCAGCTTAAATCGCGGCTACGAGCAGTACTTC. Full variable domain (missing parts from reference TRBV11-2 and TRBJ2-7): EAGVAQSPRYKIIEKRQSVAFWCNPISGHATLYWYQQILGQGPKLLIQFQNNGVVDDSQLPKDRFSAERLKGVDSTLKIQPAKLEDSAVYLCASSLNRGYEQYFGPGTRLTVT.

V is TRBV7-9 and J is TRBJ1-2; D unresolved. The CDR3 sequence is 16 residues long. Between the trimmed V and J ends, which lost 5 bases and 1 base, there was a span of 17 bases. Germline-derived CDR1 and CDR2 are SEHNR and FQNEAQ (reference sequence). Here the CDR3 DNA reads TGTGCCAGCAGCAATTCGCGGGGTGGATTTAACTATGGCTACACCTTC. Translated: CASSNSRGGFNYGYTF.

J is TRBJ2-3 and V is TRBV28; TRBD2 matches at 13 bases. CDR1 MDHEN and CDR2 SYDVKM come from the germline V gene. J gave up 0 bases and V 8 bases, and 2 bases lay outside the gene matches. CDR3 size: 15 residues. The CDR3 coding sequence is TGTGCCAGCGGGACTAGCGGGGCTAGCACAGATACGCAGTATTTT. It yields the protein CASGTSGASTDTQYF.

The rearrangement links TRBV7-2 to TRBJ1-3, with TRBD1 as a possible D gene (5 bases). This CDR3 comprises 15 residues. Trimming took off 1 base at V and 3 bases at J, with 10 bases between the two ends. Germline assignment: CDR1 SGHTA and CDR2 FQGNSA. Here the CDR3 DNA reads TGTGCCAGCAGCTTAGGGGGCTTGGTTGGAAACACCATATATTTT. This sequence encodes CASSLGGLVGNTIYF.

The chain recombines TRBV28 with TRBJ1-2, with 7 bases fitting TRBD1. There are 15 residues in the CDR3. Trimming cost V 4 bases and J 7 bases; bases outside gene matches: 12. Germline lookup yields CDR1 MDHEN and CDR2 SYDVKM. CDR3 loop: CASSWGVRGRGGYTF. As DNA, the CDR3 is TGTGCCAGCAGTTGGGGGGTGAGGGGGCGCGGTGGCTACACCTTC.

J is TRBJ1-3 and V is TRBV15; no clear D. With 0 bases removed from V and 0 bases from J, the gap between germline ends came to 9 bases. Germline CDR1 and CDR2: LNHNV and YYDKDF (reference sequence). This CDR3 comprises 16 residues. CDR3 bases: TGTGCCACCAGCAGAGATGGGAGCGGCTCTGGAAACACCATATATTTT. Protein product: CATSRDGSGSGNTIYF. The whole variable domain, filled in from reference TRBV15 and TRBJ1-3, reads DAMVIQNPRYQVTQFGKPVTLSCSQTLNHNVMYWYQQKSSQAPKLLFHYYDKDFNNEADTPDNFQSRRPNTSFCFLDIRSPGLGDTAMYLCATSRDGSGSGNTIYFGEGSWLTVV.

This rearrangement joins TRBV11-3 to TRBJ1-5; 7 bases fit TRBD1. CDR1 is SGHNT and CDR2 is YENEEA in the germline V gene. The length of the CDR3 is 14 residues. With 2 bases clipped from V and 5 bases from J, the junction kept 3 bases outside the gene matches. CDR3 protein: CASSLIRGHQPQHF. As DNA, the CDR3 is TGTGCCAGCAGCTTAATAAGGGGGCATCAGCCCCAGCATTTT.

The J gene is TRBJ2-7, the V gene TRBV7-2; 10 positions agree with TRBD2. The CDR3 is made up of 14 amino acids. Germline values: CDR1 SGHTA, CDR2 FQGNSA. With V trimmed by 2 bases and J by 3 bases, 1 base remained unmatched. The CDR3 DNA follows: TGTGCCAGCAGCTTAAGGACTAGCGGCTACGAGCAGTACTTC. Translating gives CASSLRTSGYEQYF.

DNA of the CDR3: TGTGCCACCAGTTCCAGTGACAGCAGCTCCTACAATGAGCAGTTCTTC. It translates to CATSSSDSSSYNEQFF. The rearrangement links TRBV24-1 to TRBJ2-1, with D possibly matching TRBD1 (5 bases). Germline values: CDR1 KGHDR, CDR2 SFDVKD. The V end was cut by 6 bases, the J end by 0 bases, with 14 bases between. CDR3 length: 16 residues.

This chain joins TRBV18 and TRBJ1-6, with D possibly being TRBD1 (5 bases). The V and J ends lost 3 bases and 3 bases respectively, with 9 bases between them. The CDR3 runs 15 residues. Germline V gene data show CDR1 as KGHSH and CDR2 as LQKENI. CDR3 residues: CASSPQDNYNSPLHF. The CDR3 DNA sequence: TGTGCCAGCTCACCGCAGGACAACTATAATTCACCCCTCCACTTT.

The V and J genes are TRBV2 and TRBJ2-3; 8 nucleotides line up with TRBD2. Trimming took 8 bases from V and 0 from J; bases not matched to a gene: 4. Germline V lookup: CDR1 SNHLY, CDR2 FYNNEI. This CDR3 spans 14 amino acids. The CDR3 is CASQTSESTDTQYF. CDR3 coding DNA: TGTGCCAGCCAGACTAGCGAGAGCACAGATACGCAGTATTTT.

The J gene is TRBJ2-5, the V gene TRBV11-2; 12 bases map to TRBD1. V lost 6 bases, J lost 5 bases, and 10 bases stayed unmatched. Germline CDR1 is SGHAT and CDR2 is FQNNGV. The CDR3 runs to 16 residues. The CDR3 DNA reads TGTGCCAGCAGGCGGGGACAGGGGGCAAAGTGGGAGACCCAGTACTTC. Protein sequence: CASRRGQGAKWETQYF.

This chain links TRBV2 with TRBJ2-7; 7 nucleotides match TRBD2. The germline gives CDR1 SNHLY, CDR2 FYNNEI. The CDR3 loop spans 16 amino acids. Unmatched junction bases numbered 5, after V lost 0 bases and J lost 0 bases. CDR3 sequence reads: CASSEAQTSASYEQYF. The CDR3 region has the DNA TGTGCCAGCAGTGAAGCGCAAACTAGCGCCTCCTACGAGCAGTACTTC.

The chain combines TRBV7-9 with TRBJ2-7; TRBD1 is a possible D gene (7 bases). Germline lookup yields CDR1 SEHNR and CDR2 FQNEAQ (reference sequence). The CDR3 runs to 17 residues. Trimming removed 3 bases from V and 0 bases from J, with 18 bases in between. The CDR3 reads CASSLSAGQHSSYEQYF. The DNA of the CDR3 is TGTGCCAGCAGCTTGAGTGCGGGACAGCATAGCTCCTACGAGCAGTACTTC.